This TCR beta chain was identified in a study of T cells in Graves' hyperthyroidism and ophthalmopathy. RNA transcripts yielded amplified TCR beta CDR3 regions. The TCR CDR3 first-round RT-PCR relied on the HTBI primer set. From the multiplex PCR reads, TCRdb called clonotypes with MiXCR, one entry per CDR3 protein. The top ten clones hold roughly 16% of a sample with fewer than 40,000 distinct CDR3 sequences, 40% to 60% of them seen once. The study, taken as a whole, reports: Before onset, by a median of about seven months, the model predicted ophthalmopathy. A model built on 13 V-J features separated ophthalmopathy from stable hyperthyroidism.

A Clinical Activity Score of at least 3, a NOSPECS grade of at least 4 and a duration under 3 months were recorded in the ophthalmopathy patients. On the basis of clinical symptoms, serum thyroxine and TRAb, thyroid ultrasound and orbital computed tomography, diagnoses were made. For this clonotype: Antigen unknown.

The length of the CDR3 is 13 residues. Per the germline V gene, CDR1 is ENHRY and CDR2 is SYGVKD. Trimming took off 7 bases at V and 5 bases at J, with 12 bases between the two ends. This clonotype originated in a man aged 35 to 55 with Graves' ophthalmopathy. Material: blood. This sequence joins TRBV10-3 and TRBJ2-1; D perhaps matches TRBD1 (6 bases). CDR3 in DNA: TGTGCCATCAAGGGGGACACGCACAATGAGCAGTTCTTC. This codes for CAIKGDTHNEQFF.